One sample yielded the 25 T cell receptor beta chains listed below, sequenced in a study of blood T cell repertoires in COVID-19. Sequencing used immunoSEQ multiplex PCR; TCRdb keeps in-frame clones, though not all of them. This sample has approximately 30,000 clones; roughly 79% occur once, and the top ten carry approximately 40%. The specimen was peripheral blood. These receptors were taken from a man in his 70s with acute or convalescent COVID-19.

The chain carries TRBV5-6 and TRBJ1-4, with TRBD1 matching over 9 bases. Looked up from germline, CDR1 is SGHDT and CDR2 is YYEEEE. V was pared by 4 bases and J by 5 bases, with 6 bases of the junction left unmatched. The CDR3 is made up of 15 amino acids. The CDR3 loop is CASSLTGGENEKLFF. In nucleotides, the CDR3 is TGTGCCAGCAGCCTCACAGGGGGCGAAAATGAAAAACTGTTTTTT.

This clone has just one count. V and J are TRBV5-5 and TRBJ1-1; unclear D gene. Trimming stripped 2 bases from V and 1 base from J, with 9 bases between. In germline, CDR1 is SGHKS, CDR2 YYEKEE (reference sequence). The CDR3 runs to 14 residues. CDR3 nucleotide sequence: TGTGCCAGCAGCTTTCTGTCCGGGAACACTGAAGCTTTCTTT. Its protein product is CASSFLSGNTEAFF.

V is TRBV13 and J is TRBJ1-4; D gene unclear. The germline CDR1 and CDR2 sequences are PRHDT and FYEKMQ (reference sequence). Trimming shortened V by 0 bases and J by 4 bases, and 12 bases separated the two germline ends. The CDR3 is 16 amino acids. The CDR3 coding sequence is TGTGCCAGCAGCTTAGGCTGGCAGGCGAATAATGAAAAACTGTTTTTT. The encoded protein is CASSLGWQANNEKLFF.

The chain carries TRBV5-1 and TRBJ1-4; no clear D gene. This CDR3 region has 13 residues. CDR1 is SGHRS, CDR2 YFSETQ, per germline. V shed 0 bases and J shed 7 bases, with 7 bases lying between them. CDR3 in DNA: TGCGCCAGCAGCTTGGGAGGTCGTGAAAAACTGTTTTTT. This encodes CASSLGGREKLFF.

This clone has more than one count but fewer than ten. The genes are TRBV30 and TRBJ2-7, with TRBD2 as a possible D gene (5 bases). From germline, CDR1 is GTSNPN and CDR2 SVGIG (reference sequence). The CDR3 runs 12 residues. The V end was cut by 2 bases, the J end by 6 bases, with 11 bases between. The CDR3 sequence is CAWSYHEGEQYF. The CDR3 DNA reads TGTGCCTGGAGTTATCACGAGGGCGAGCAGTACTTC.

This chain links TRBV28 with TRBJ2-7; D gene ambiguous. With 10 bases removed from V and 2 bases from J, the gap between germline ends came to 9 bases. Germline V gives CDR1 MDHEN, CDR2 SYDVKM. The CDR3 is 11 residues long. CDR3 residues: CATTAAYEQYF. For the CDR3, the DNA is TGTGCCACCACAGCCGCCTACGAGCAGTACTTC.

V is TRBV25-1 and J is TRBJ1-3; D is ambiguous. The germline CDR1 and CDR2 sequences are MGHDK and SYGVNS. The CDR3 is 13 residues long. Trimming took 4 bases from V and 2 from J, leaving 6 bases between them. Written as DNA, the CDR3 is TGTGCCAGCAGTGGGTCAGCTGGAAACACCATATATTTT. It encodes CASSGSAGNTIYF.

This clone has just one count. The V and J genes are TRBV3-1 (or the pseudogene TRBV3-2) and TRBJ1-6, with a tentative D call TRBD1 (6 bases). The germline V gene encodes CDR1 LGHDT and CDR2 YNNKEL (reference sequence). V lost 1 base and J lost 8, with 9 bases in between. The CDR3 contains 14 residues. CDR3 residues: CASSQGGRDSPLHF. The CDR3, as DNA: TGTGCCAGCAGCCAAGGGGGGCGCGATTCACCCCTCCACTTT.

This clone was picked up one time. The rearrangement uses TRBV12-3 or TRBV12-4 and TRBJ2-3, with 12 nucleotides matching TRBD2. The V segment lost 7 bases and the J segment 9 bases; nucleotides outside the gene matches: 2. This CDR3 spans 12 amino acids. The CDR3 sequence is CASTSGRATQYF. CDR3 DNA: TGTGCCAGCACTAGCGGGAGGGCCACGCAGTATTTT.

The V call is TRBV19, the J call TRBJ2-5; the match to TRBD2 covers 8 bases. V was clipped by 5 bases and J by 1 base; unmatched bases: 9. CDR3 size: 16 residues. Per the germline V gene, CDR1 is LNHDA and CDR2 is SQIVND (reference sequence). DNA of the CDR3: TGTGCCAGTAGTCAGGGAAGTAGCGGGGCCCAAGAGACCCAGTACTTC. Translating gives CASSQGSSGAQETQYF.

V is TRBV2 and J is TRBJ1-2; 8 positions match TRBD1. The CDR3 runs 14 residues. Germline CDR1 is SNHLY and CDR2 is FYNNEI. The V segment lost 8 bases and the J segment 0 bases; nucleotides outside the gene matches: 5. For the CDR3, the DNA is TGTGCCAGCGGACAGGGCCCCGCTAACTATGGCTACACCTTC. Encoded protein: CASGQGPANYGYTF.

This clone has at least ten counts. The V call is TRBV29-1, the J call TRBJ2-5; D possibly corresponds to TRBD2 (6 bases). With 6 bases removed from V and 13 bases from J, the gap between germline ends came to 18 bases. The length of the CDR3 is 11 residues. Germline values: CDR1 SQVTM, CDR2 ANQGSEA. This CDR3 reads CSVPSGGRWYF. The CDR3 DNA sequence: TGCAGCGTACCCAGTGGGGGGAGATGGTACTTC.

Within the sample, this clone is large. The rearrangement links TRBV13 to TRBJ1-1, with 7 bases fitting TRBD1. The V gene's germline CDR1 is PRHDT and CDR2 FYEKMQ (reference sequence). The CDR3 totals 11 residues. The V segment lost 5 bases and the J segment 11 bases; nucleotides outside the gene matches: 5. CDR3 region: CASSLRQGAFF. In nucleotides, the CDR3 is TGTGCCAGCAGCCTAAGACAGGGTGCTTTCTTT.

The chain joins TRBV2 to TRBJ1-1; 7 positions agree with TRBD1. Germline V CDR1 and CDR2: SNHLY, FYNNEI. CDR3 size: 14 residues. V lost 7 bases, J lost 1 base, and 6 bases stayed unmatched. CDR3 DNA sequence: TGTGCCAGCACGACCCGACAGGGGAACACTGAAGCTTTCTTT. Protein sequence: CASTTRQGNTEAFF.

V usage is TRBV28 and J usage is TRBJ2-7; TRBD1 is a possible D gene (6 bases). Germline CDR1 is MDHEN and CDR2 is SYDVKM. The ends were cut back, 8 bases at V and 2 bases at J, with 19 bases in the middle. The CDR3 runs 15 residues. CDR3 DNA sequence: TGTGCCAGCTTTTCTATCTCGACAGGCGCCTACGAGCAGTACTTC. It translates to CASFSISTGAYEQYF.

The rearrangement joins TRBV7-2 to TRBJ2-7; TRBD2 matches 9 bases. The CDR3 sequence is 13 residues long. The V gene's germline CDR1 is SGHTA and CDR2 FQGNSA. V lost 3 bases, J lost 6 bases, and 3 bases stayed unmatched. The CDR3 is CASSFSGSPEQYF. CDR3 coding DNA: TGTGCCAGCAGCTTTAGCGGGAGCCCCGAGCAGTACTTC.

The chain recombines TRBV28 with TRBJ1-4; possible D gene TRBD1, 6 bases. CDR1 is MDHEN, CDR2 SYDVKM, per germline. The V and J ends lost 4 bases and 4 bases respectively, with 16 bases between them. CDR3 size: 16 residues. This CDR3 is CASSSSQGLNNEKLFF. The DNA for the CDR3 is TGTGCCAGCAGTTCTTCCCAGGGGCTTAATAATGAAAAACTGTTTTTT.

The CDR3 spells CASSPTYQETQYF. CDR3 in DNA: TGTGCCAGCAGCCCTACGTACCAAGAGACCCAGTACTTC. The rearrangement links TRBV7-3 to TRBJ2-5; no clear D gene. This CDR3 has 13 residues. V was shortened by 5 bases and J by 0 bases, with 7 bases between the two germline ends. In germline, CDR1 is SGHTA, CDR2 FQGTGA. Supplemented by reference TRBV7-3 and TRBJ2-5, the full variable domain reads GAGVSQTPSNKVTEKGKYVELRCDPISGHTALYWYRQSLGQGPEFLIYFQGTGAADDSGLPNDRFFAVRPEGSVSTLKIQRTERGDSAVYLCASSPTYQETQYFGPGTRLLVL.

The chain recombines TRBV15 with TRBJ1-6, with D uncertain. The CDR3 runs 17 residues. Germline V CDR1 and CDR2: LNHNV, YYDKDF (reference sequence). V was trimmed by 1 base and J by 4 bases, leaving 14 bases between them. The CDR3 here is CATSRADIERYNSPLHF. In nucleotides, the CDR3 is TGTGCCACCAGCAGAGCGGATATAGAGCGATATAATTCACCCCTCCACTTT.

The V and J genes are TRBV6-5 and TRBJ2-5, with D unresolved. Trimming removed 4 bases at V and 5 bases at J, with 8 bases between. Germline CDR1 and CDR2: MNHEY and SVGAGI. CDR3 length equals 12 residues. The CDR3 protein is CASSSEWETQYF. CDR3 DNA: TGTGCCAGCAGTTCTGAGTGGGAGACCCAGTACTTC.

This clone has ten or more counts. J is TRBJ2-1 and V is TRBV19; TRBD2 might be the D (6 bases). This CDR3 has 17 amino acids. Germline V gene data show CDR1 as LNHDA and CDR2 as SQIVND (reference sequence). Trimming stripped 0 bases from V and 3 bases from J, with 15 bases between. The CDR3 bases are TGTGCCAGTAGTATAGAGGACGGGAGCGCTATCTACAATGAGCAGTTCTTC. It yields the protein CASSIEDGSAIYNEQFF.

The chain is built from TRBV3-1 (or the pseudogene TRBV3-2) and TRBJ1-1; D not resolved. This CDR3 comprises 14 residues. Trimming took off 5 bases at V and 1 base at J, with 11 bases between the two ends. Germline V gene sequence: CDR1 LGHDT, CDR2 YNNKEL (reference sequence). CDR3 DNA: TGTGCCAGCAGCTCAACCGGGTCGAACACTGAAGCTTTCTTT. This translates into CASSSTGSNTEAFF.

This clone appeared a few times. The rearrangement joins TRBV4-3 to TRBJ1-3; possible D gene TRBD1, 5 bases. Trimming shortened V by 0 bases and J by 0 bases, and 15 bases separated the two germline ends. CDR1 and CDR2 from the germline V gene are LGHNA and YSLEER. CDR3 size: 18 residues. As DNA, the CDR3 is TGCGCCAGCAGCCAAGATTCCCAGGGCCGCAACTCTGGAAACACCATATATTTT. Amino acids: CASSQDSQGRNSGNTIYF.

CDR3 amino acids: CATSQGTYEQYF. The DNA of the CDR3 is TGTGCCACCAGTCAGGGCACGTACGAGCAGTACTTC. This sequence joins TRBV24-1 and TRBJ2-7; TRBD1 is a possible D gene (5 bases). The ends were cut back, 6 bases at V and 4 bases at J, with 9 bases in the middle. Per the germline V gene, CDR1 is KGHDR and CDR2 is SFDVKD. This CDR3 region has 12 residues.

V usage is TRBV7-2 and J usage is TRBJ2-2, with 8 bases identical to TRBD2. Germline-derived CDR1 and CDR2 are SGHTA and FQGNSA. Trimming cost V 2 bases and J 4 bases; bases outside gene matches: 3. The CDR3 spans 15 residues. CDR3 region: CASSLILAATGELFF. The CDR3 coding sequence is TGTGCCAGCAGCTTAATACTAGCGGCCACCGGGGAGCTGTTTTTT. The full variable domain, rest sourced from reference TRBV7-2 and TRBJ2-2, is GAGVSQSPSNKVTEKGKDVELRCDPISGHTALYWYRQSLGQGLEFLIYFQGNSAPDKSGLPSDRFSAERTGGSVSTLTIQRTQQEDSAVYLCASSLILAATGELFFGEGSRLTVL.